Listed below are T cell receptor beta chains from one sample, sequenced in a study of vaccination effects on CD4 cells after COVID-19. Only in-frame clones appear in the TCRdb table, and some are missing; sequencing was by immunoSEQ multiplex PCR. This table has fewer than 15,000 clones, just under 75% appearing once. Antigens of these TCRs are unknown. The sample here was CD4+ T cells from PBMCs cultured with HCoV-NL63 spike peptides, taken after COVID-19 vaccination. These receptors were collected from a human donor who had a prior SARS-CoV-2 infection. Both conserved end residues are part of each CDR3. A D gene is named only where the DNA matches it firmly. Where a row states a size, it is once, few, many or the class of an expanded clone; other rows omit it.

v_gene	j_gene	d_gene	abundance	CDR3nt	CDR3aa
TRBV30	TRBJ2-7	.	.	TGTGCCTGGACCGGGCCCGGGGAAAGGGGCTCCTACGAGCAGTACTTC	CAWTGPGERGSYEQYF
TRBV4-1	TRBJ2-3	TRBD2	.	TGCGCCAGCAGCCAAGAAGGCCTAGCGGGGGCCCACACAGATACGCAGTATTTT	CASSQEGLAGAHTDTQYF
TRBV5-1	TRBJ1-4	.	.	TGCGCCAGCAGCTTGGCAGATTCTAATGAAAAACTGTTTTTT	CASSLADSNEKLFF
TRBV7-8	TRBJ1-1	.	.	TGTGCCAGCAGCTTAATGACGGTTGGCACTGAAGCTTTCTTT	CASSLMTVGTEAFF
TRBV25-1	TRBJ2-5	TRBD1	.	TGTGCCAGCAGTGGAACGTACGGGACAGGACAAGAGACCCAGTACTTC	CASSGTYGTGQETQYF
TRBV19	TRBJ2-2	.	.	TGTGCCAGTAGGGACTATACCAGGGGCACCGGGGAGCTGTTTTTT	CASRDYTRGTGELFF
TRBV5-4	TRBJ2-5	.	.	TGTGCCAGCAGCGGATCCGGGACCCAAGAGACCCAGTACTTC	CASSGSGTQETQYF
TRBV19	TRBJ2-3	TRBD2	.	TGTGCCAGTAGTCTTCCGGGACTAGCGGGCACAGATACGCAGTATTTT	CASSLPGLAGTDTQYF
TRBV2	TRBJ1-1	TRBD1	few	TGTGCCAGCAGTGAGGACCGGGACAGGGGTATAATGGGGACTGAAGCTTTCTTT	CASSEDRDRGIMGTEAFF
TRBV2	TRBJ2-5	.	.	TGTGCCAGCAGTGATGAGGCGGTCCGGAGGACCCAGTACTTC	CASSDEAVRRTQYF